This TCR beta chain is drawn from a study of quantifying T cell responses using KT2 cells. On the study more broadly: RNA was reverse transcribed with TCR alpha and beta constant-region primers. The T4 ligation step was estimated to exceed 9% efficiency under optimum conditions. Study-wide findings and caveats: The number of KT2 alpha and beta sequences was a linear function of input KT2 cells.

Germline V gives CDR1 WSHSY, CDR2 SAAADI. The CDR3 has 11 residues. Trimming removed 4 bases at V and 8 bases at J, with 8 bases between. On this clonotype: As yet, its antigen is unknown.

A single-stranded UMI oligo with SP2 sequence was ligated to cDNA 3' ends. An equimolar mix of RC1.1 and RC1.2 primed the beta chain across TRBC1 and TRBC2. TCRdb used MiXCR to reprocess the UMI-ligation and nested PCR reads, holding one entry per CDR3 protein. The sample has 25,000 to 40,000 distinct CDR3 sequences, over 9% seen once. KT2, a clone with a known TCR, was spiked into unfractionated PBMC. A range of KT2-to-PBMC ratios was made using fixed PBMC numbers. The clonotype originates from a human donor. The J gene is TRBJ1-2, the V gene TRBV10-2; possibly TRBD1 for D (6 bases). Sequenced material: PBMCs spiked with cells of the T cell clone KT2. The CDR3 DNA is TGCGCCAGCAGTGCCGGGGGCGGCTACACCTTC. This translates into CASSAGGGYTF.